The 30 T cell receptor beta chains below come from one sample, sequenced in a study of control samples from healthy donors and cancer patients. Produced via immunoSEQ multiplex PCR; TCRdb's table is partial and in-frame only. The sample holds about 160,000 clones, roughly 94% seen once. Sequenced material: PBMCs. The source is a man in his sixties with colorectal cancer.

The chain carries TRBV27 and TRBJ1-5, with a tentative D call TRBD1 (5 bases). The V gene's germline CDR1 is MNHEY and CDR2 SMNVEV (reference sequence). With 0 bases removed from V and 3 bases from J, the gap between germline ends came to 6 bases. This CDR3 has 14 amino acids. Here the CDR3 reads CASSLSGDNQPQHF. The CDR3 DNA follows: TGTGCCAGCAGTTTATCAGGGGACAATCAGCCCCAGCATTTT.

J is TRBJ2-5 and V is TRBV11-2; TRBD2 might be the D (5 bases). This CDR3 has 14 amino acids. V shed 1 base and J shed 4 bases, with 10 bases lying between them. Germline-derived CDR1 and CDR2 are SGHAT and FQNNGV. CDR3 region: CASSLALGGETQYF. Here the CDR3 DNA reads TGTGCCAGCAGCTTAGCCCTCGGAGGAGAGACCCAGTACTTC.

The rearrangement joins TRBV24-1 to TRBJ2-5; no reliable D call. Trimming took 4 bases from V and 4 from J, leaving 15 bases between them. The CDR3 has 15 amino acids. Germline assignment: CDR1 KGHDR and CDR2 SFDVKD. CDR3 nucleotides: TGTGCCACCAGTGAATCCGGACCGGCCAGAGAGACCCAGTACTTC. This translates into CATSESGPARETQYF.

V gene TRBV2 combines with J gene TRBJ1-5; TRBD1 agrees at 7 bases. Germline CDR1 and CDR2: SNHLY and FYNNEI. This CDR3 comprises 15 residues. With 6 bases clipped from V and 0 bases from J, the junction kept 5 bases outside the gene matches. This CDR3 reads CASRPGQNSNQPQHF. DNA of the CDR3: TGTGCCAGCAGACCGGGACAGAATAGCAATCAGCCCCAGCATTTT.

The rearrangement joins TRBV2 to TRBJ2-3; 9 nucleotides agree with TRBD1. The CDR3 totals 15 residues. Trimming removed 4 bases from V and 5 bases from J; junction bases left unmatched: 7. The germline V gene has CDR1 SNHLY and CDR2 FYNNEI. In DNA form, the CDR3 reads TGTGCCAGCAGTGGGGACAGGGTTGTTTTAGATACGCAGTATTTT. This encodes CASSGDRVVLDTQYF. The full variable domain, rest sourced from reference TRBV2 and TRBJ2-3, is EPEVTQTPSHQVTQMGQEVILRCVPISNHLYFYWYRQILGQKVEFLVSFYNNEISEKSEIFDDQFSVERPDGSNFTLKIRSTKLEDSAMYFCASSGDRVVLDTQYFGPGTRLTVL.

The genes are TRBV5-4 and TRBJ1-2, with D perhaps matching TRBD1 (5 bases). The germline V and J ends were trimmed by 2 bases and 4 bases, with 9 bases remaining between them. Germline assignment: CDR1 SGHNT and CDR2 YYREEE (reference sequence). This CDR3 spans 13 amino acids. CDR3 in amino acids: CASSFPGTYGYTF. In nucleotides, the CDR3 is TGTGCCAGCAGCTTTCCTGGGACCTATGGCTACACCTTC.

V usage is TRBV29-1 and J usage is TRBJ2-1; unclear D gene. Trimming took off 4 bases at V and 0 bases at J, with 7 bases between the two ends. Germline CDR1 SQVTM, CDR2 ANQGSEA. The CDR3 runs to 13 residues. In nucleotides, the CDR3 is TGCAGCGTTGGGGGAAGCTCCTACAATGAGCAGTTCTTC. It codes for CSVGGSSYNEQFF.

The chain uses TRBV29-1 and TRBJ2-1; D is ambiguous. The CDR3 extends over 11 amino acids. V was clipped by 5 bases and J by 10 bases, with 12 bases between them. Germline V gene lookup returns CDR1 SQVTM and CDR2 ANQGSEA. CDR3 DNA: TGCAGCGTTACCCGGGCCTGGGAGCAGTTCTTC. This sequence encodes CSVTRAWEQFF.

CDR3 DNA: TGTGCCAGCAGCGTACAGTGGACACCGAACACTGAAGCTTTCTTT. This translates into CASSVQWTPNTEAFF. The rearrangement uses TRBV9 and TRBJ1-1; TRBD1 might be the D (5 bases). Trimming removed 1 base from V and 1 base from J, with 11 bases in between. Germline-derived CDR1 and CDR2 are SGDLS and YYNGEE. CDR3 length: 15 amino acids.

The chain has TRBV7-2 and TRBJ2-7; 8 bases fit TRBD1. The V segment lost 3 bases and the J segment 1 base; nucleotides outside the gene matches: 8. This CDR3 spans 16 amino acids. Germline V gene sequence: CDR1 SGHTA, CDR2 FQGNSA. The CDR3 DNA sequence: TGTGCCAGCAGCTTCGCCGCAGGGGGCTTGTCCTACGAGCAGTACTTC. This codes for CASSFAAGGLSYEQYF. The full variable domain, with the rest looked up from reference TRBV7-2 and TRBJ2-7, is GAGVSQSPSNKVTEKGKDVELRCDPISGHTALYWYRQSLGQGLEFLIYFQGNSAPDKSGLPSDRFSAERTGGSVSTLTIQRTQQEDSAVYLCASSFAAGGLSYEQYFGPGTRLTVT.

The chain joins TRBV3-1 (or the pseudogene TRBV3-2) to TRBJ2-3; 8 bases fit TRBD2. Germline V CDR1 and CDR2: LGHDT, YNNKEL (reference sequence). The CDR3 length is 19 residues. The V and J ends lost 3 bases and 2 bases, in that order; junction bases with no gene match: 16. CDR3 loop: CASSQWEVNGGDPTDTQYF. DNA for the CDR3: TGTGCCAGCAGCCAGTGGGAGGTTAACGGGGGGGACCCCACAGATACGCAGTATTTT.

The chain combines TRBV5-4 with TRBJ1-1, with D maybe TRBD1 (5 bases). V lost 4 bases, J lost 8 bases, and 15 bases lay in between. CDR1 and CDR2 (germline): SGHNT, YYREEE (reference sequence). The CDR3 runs to 13 residues. CDR3 loop: CASSPGGRGEAFF. As DNA, the CDR3 is TGTGCCAGCAGCCCTGGGGGACGGGGAGAAGCTTTCTTT. Filled out from reference TRBV5-4 and TRBJ1-1, the complete variable domain reads ETGVTQSPTHLIKTRGQQVTLRCSSQSGHNTVSWYQQALGQGPQFIFQYYREEENGRGNFPPRFSGLQFPNYSSELNVNALELDDSALYLCASSPGGRGEAFFGQGTRLTVV.

This rearrangement joins TRBV28 to TRBJ1-2; 9 nucleotides match TRBD1. Looked up from germline, CDR1 is MDHEN and CDR2 is SYDVKM. The trim removed 7 bases at V and 1 base at J, leaving 4 bases unmatched. The CDR3 totals 14 residues. This chain's CDR3 is CASTRDRVNYGYTF. The CDR3 DNA sequence: TGTGCCAGCACCCGGGACAGGGTTAACTATGGCTACACCTTC.

V and J are TRBV6-9 and TRBJ1-2; D call uncertain. Germline V gene data show CDR1 as MNHGY and CDR2 as SVAAGI. The CDR3 sequence is 13 residues long. Trimming removed 0 bases at V and 6 bases at J, with 8 bases between. The CDR3 sequence is CASSYSSSHGYTF. The CDR3 region has the DNA TGTGCCAGCAGTTATTCTAGCAGCCATGGCTACACCTTC.

This clone was recorded a few times. The chain employs TRBV9 and TRBJ1-6; D uncertain. The V end was cut by 0 bases, the J end by 7 bases, with 8 bases between. Germline CDR1 reads SGDLS; CDR2 reads YYNGEE. This CDR3 is 14 amino acids long. This CDR3 reads CASSVGLENSPLHF. CDR3 DNA: TGTGCCAGCAGCGTAGGGTTGGAGAATTCACCCCTCCACTTT.

The CDR3 sequence is CASSQAEGFYEQYF. In DNA form, the CDR3 reads TGCGCCAGCAGCCAAGCCGAAGGGTTCTACGAGCAGTACTTC. The chain carries TRBV4-1 and TRBJ2-7; D gene ambiguous. The V gene's germline CDR1 is MGHRA and CDR2 YSYEKL. CDR3 length: 14 amino acids. Trimming left V 1 base short and J 3 bases short, with 10 bases between.

The chain has TRBV27 and TRBJ2-3, with 11 bases lining up with TRBD2. Germline trimming cut 9 bases from V and 6 bases from J; bases unmatched to any gene: 5. This CDR3 comprises 13 residues. Per the germline V gene, CDR1 is MNHEY and CDR2 is SMNVEV (reference sequence). CDR3 residues: CASRLAGTDTQYF. The DNA for the CDR3 is TGTGCCAGTCGACTAGCGGGGACTGATACGCAGTATTTT.

The V gene is TRBV2, the J gene TRBJ2-3; unclear D gene. Trimming took 3 bases from V and 2 from J, leaving 0 bases between them. Germline V gives CDR1 SNHLY, CDR2 FYNNEI. The CDR3 sequence is 11 residues long. CDR3 region: CASSDTDTQYF. The CDR3 bases are TGTGCCAGCAGTGACACAGATACGCAGTATTTT.

The chain recombines TRBV4-3 with TRBJ1-1, with a weak D call TRBD1 (5 bases). CDR1 LGHNA and CDR2 YSLEER come from the germline V gene. Trimming pared 0 bases from V and 4 bases from J, leaving 12 bases between. The CDR3 consists of 15 residues. CDR3 sequence (DNA): TGCGCCAGCAGCCAAGATCGGATAGGGACCACTGAAGCTTTCTTT. This codes for CASSQDRIGTTEAFF.

In its sample, this clone was seen once. The rearrangement joins TRBV7-2 to TRBJ1-1, with D possibly matching TRBD1 (6 bases). V dropped 4 bases and J dropped 1 base, with 16 bases sitting between them. The CDR3 has 16 amino acids. Looked up from germline, CDR1 is SGHTA and CDR2 is FQGNSA. CDR3 sequence reads: CASSSVVGQRNTEAFF. The CDR3, as DNA: TGTGCCAGCAGCTCCGTCGTCGGACAGAGGAACACTGAAGCTTTCTTT.

The rearrangement uses TRBV4-1 and TRBJ2-3; 16 bases are a match to TRBD2. This CDR3 comprises 19 residues. Germline values: CDR1 MGHRA, CDR2 YSYEKL. V lost 4 bases and J lost 3; bases outside the gene matches: 10. The CDR3 is CASSPLGLAGGQVTDTQYF. CDR3 nucleotide sequence: TGCGCCAGCAGCCCTCTGGGACTAGCGGGGGGGCAGGTGACAGATACGCAGTATTTT.

This chain joins TRBV5-8 and TRBJ2-7; perhaps TRBD2 as D (6 bases). This CDR3 is 14 amino acids long. Per the germline V gene, CDR1 is SGHTS and CDR2 is YDEGEE. The V and J ends lost 5 bases and 6 bases respectively, with 18 bases between them. The CDR3 nucleotides are TGTGCCAGCAGAGGAGGGAACGCGCGTGGCGAGCAGTACTTC. It specifies CASRGGNARGEQYF.

The CDR3 here is CATSDLRGASYNEQFF. Here the CDR3 DNA reads TGTGCCACCAGTGATTTACGGGGGGCCTCCTACAATGAGCAGTTCTTC. This rearrangement joins TRBV24-1 to TRBJ2-1; maybe TRBD2 (7 bases). V was cut by 1 base and J by 0 bases, with 9 bases left in between. The germline gives CDR1 KGHDR, CDR2 SFDVKD. The CDR3 loop spans 16 amino acids.

The gene calls are TRBV19 and TRBJ2-5, with D possibly being TRBD1 or TRBD2 (5 bases each). CDR1 is LNHDA and CDR2 is SQIVND in the germline V gene (reference sequence). This CDR3 is 16 amino acids long. The ends were cut back, 0 bases at V and 1 base at J, with 12 bases in the middle. CDR3 region: CASSIDQGAGQETQYF. Here the CDR3 DNA reads TGTGCCAGTAGTATAGATCAGGGAGCAGGCCAAGAGACCCAGTACTTC.

The V and J genes are TRBV4-2 and TRBJ1-1; 9 nucleotides line up with TRBD1. The CDR3 loop spans 18 amino acids. Germline CDR1 is LGHNA and CDR2 is YNFKEQ. V trimming: 4 bases; J trimming: 1 base; junction bases outside the gene matches: 13. The CDR3 sequence is CASSPRKDRGLKNTEAFF. CDR3 DNA sequence: TGTGCCAGCAGCCCCCGGAAGGACAGGGGTTTAAAGAACACTGAAGCTTTCTTT.

This clone was seen more than once but under ten times. V gene TRBV10-2 combines with J gene TRBJ1-2, with 7 nucleotides matching TRBD1. This CDR3 is built from 13 residues. The junction had 2 bases not matched to a gene; V was cut back by 6 bases and J by 1 base. Per the germline V gene, CDR1 is WSHSY and CDR2 is SAAADI. The CDR3 nucleotides are TGCGCCAGCAGCCGGGACAGTAACTATGGCTACACCTTC. This translates into CASSRDSNYGYTF.

The chain is built from TRBV5-1 and TRBJ2-3; 7 nucleotides line up with TRBD2. The germline V gene has CDR1 SGHRS and CDR2 YFSETQ. V shed 2 bases, J shed 5 bases, and the junction held 5 bases outside the gene matches. The CDR3 is made up of 14 amino acids. The CDR3 loop reads CASSFSGEGDTQYF. The CDR3 DNA reads as TGCGCCAGCAGCTTCAGTGGGGAGGGAGATACGCAGTATTTT.

V is TRBV21-1 and J is TRBJ2-5; the DNA was not used to check the table's D call, TRBD1. TRBV21-1 is marked as a pseudogene. The CDR3 is 13 residues long. DNA of the CDR3: TGTGCCAGCATCTTCAGGGGTAAGGAGACCCAGTACTTC. Translated, it gives CASIFRGKETQYF.

V gene TRBV27 combines with J gene TRBJ2-7; no reliable D call. V lost 0 bases, J lost 1 base, and 13 bases lay in between. There are 16 residues in the CDR3. Germline-derived CDR1 and CDR2 are MNHEY and SMNVEV (reference sequence). CDR3 nucleotides: TGTGCCAGCAGTTTATCCGCGGCACCTGGGTCCTACGAGCAGTACTTC. Translation gives CASSLSAAPGSYEQYF.

As DNA, the CDR3 is TGTGCCACCAGCGGACAGGGGGACACTGAAGCTTTCTTT. Its translation: CATSGQGDTEAFF. This rearrangement joins TRBV15 to TRBJ1-1, with 10 bases aligning to TRBD1. In germline, CDR1 is LNHNV, CDR2 YYDKDF (reference sequence). J lost 3 bases, V lost 5 bases, and 0 bases had no gene match. The CDR3 has 13 residues.